The entry below describes one T cell receptor beta chain. Its antigen is as yet unknown. V shed 3 bases and J shed 1 base, with 12 bases lying between them. CDR3 length: 14 amino acids. The germline V gene has CDR1 DFQATT and CDR2 SNEGSKA (reference sequence). Amplification of TCR beta CDR3 regions used RNA as the template. A set of HTBI primers served as the primers for a first-round RT-PCR of the TCR CDR3. TCRdb reanalysed the multiplex PCR reads using MiXCR and keeps one entry per CDR3 protein. The sample contains 380,000 or so distinct CDR3 sequences, approximately 19% of which appear only once. This sample was included in a study of T cells in Graves' hyperthyroidism and ophthalmopathy. Study-wide points: Patients with ophthalmopathy were separated from those with stable hyperthyroidism by a 13 V-J model.

Stability of Graves' hyperthyroidism was defined as absent ophthalmopathy progression within 18 months. Input material: blood. The chain is built from TRBV20-1 and TRBJ2-5, with a possible D match to TRBD2 (6 bases). The source is a woman in her late teens or twenties with Graves' hyperthyroidism. CDR3 in amino acids: CSARGGMGQETQYF. The CDR3, as DNA: TGCAGTGCTAGGGGGGGAATGGGCCAAGAGACCCAGTACTTC.